This T cell receptor (beta chain) was sequenced in a study of T cells in Graves' hyperthyroidism and ophthalmopathy. Notes on the study in general: Blood also held most thyroid clonotypes expanded beyond 0.001.

A remark on this clonotype: The target antigen is unknown.

The CDR3 spans 17 residues. Trimming at V came to 1 base and at J to 6 bases, leaving 12 bases not matched to a gene. Germline values: CDR1 MDHEN, CDR2 SYDVKM. Enrolled ophthalmopathy patients presented with a Clinical Activity Score of at least 3, a NOSPECS grade of at least 4, and disease duration under 3 months. Uncontrolled infection, other autoimmune disease, pregnancy and lactation each barred patients from inclusion. Authors of the study amplified TCR beta CDR3 regions from RNA transcripts. Carried out on the TCR CDR3, a first-round RT-PCR used the HTBI primer set. TCRdb re-called the multiplex PCR reads through MiXCR, storing one row per CDR3 protein. The data contain around 270,000 distinct CDR3 sequences, 15% to 20% of them singletons.

Input material: blood. The TCR originated in a man in his fifties or sixties with Graves' ophthalmopathy. The chain joins TRBV28 to TRBJ1-2; 9 bases agree with TRBD1. The CDR3 nucleotides are TGTGCCAGCAGTTTATTCCCGAACCCGGGACAGGGTAATGGCTACACCTTC. This codes for CASSLFPNPGQGNGYTF.